This T cell receptor beta chain was captured by sequencing in a study of identical twins. There are 15 residues in the CDR3. CDR1 and CDR2 from the germline V gene are SGHVS and FQNEAQ. V lost 3 bases, J lost 7 bases, and 5 bases stayed unmatched. TCRdb itself ran the 5' RACE reads through MiXCR, one entry per CDR3 protein. The table has a few hundred thousand distinct CDR3 sequences, about 8% seen once. These data were also reused for a study on yellow fever vaccine responses in identical twins.

The TCR comes from a woman under 30 in good health. Sequenced: CD8+ T cells sorted from blood. The chain recombines TRBV7-8 with TRBJ2-1, with 11 bases matching TRBD1. The CDR3 here is CASSFPGQGVNEQFF. In nucleotides, the CDR3 is TGTGCCAGCAGCTTTCCGGGACAGGGGGTGAATGAGCAGTTCTTC.